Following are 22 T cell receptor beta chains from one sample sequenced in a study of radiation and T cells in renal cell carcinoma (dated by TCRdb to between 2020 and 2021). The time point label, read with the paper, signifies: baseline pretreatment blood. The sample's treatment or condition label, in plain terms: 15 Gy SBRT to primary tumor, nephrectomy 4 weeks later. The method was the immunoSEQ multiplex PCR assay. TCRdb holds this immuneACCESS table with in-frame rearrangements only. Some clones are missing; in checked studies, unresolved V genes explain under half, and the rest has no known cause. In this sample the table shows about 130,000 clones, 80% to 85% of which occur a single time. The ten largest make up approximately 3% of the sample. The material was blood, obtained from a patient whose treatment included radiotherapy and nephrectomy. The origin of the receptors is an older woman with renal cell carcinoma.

In nucleotides, the CDR3 is TGCGCCAGCAGCCTTACTCAACTAGCGGGGGGACAAGAGACCCAGTACTTC. It specifies CASSLTQLAGGQETQYF. The rearrangement links TRBV4-1 to TRBJ2-5; 12 bases align to TRBD2. This CDR3 contains 17 residues. Germline CDR1 MGHRA, CDR2 YSYEKL. The V and J ends lost 4 bases and 2 bases, in that order; junction bases with no gene match: 8.

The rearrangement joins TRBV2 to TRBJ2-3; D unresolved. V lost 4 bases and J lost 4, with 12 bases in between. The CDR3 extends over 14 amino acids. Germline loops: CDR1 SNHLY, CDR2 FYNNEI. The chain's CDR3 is CASSGRQSADTQYF. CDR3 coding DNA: TGTGCCAGCAGTGGACGTCAGAGCGCAGATACGCAGTATTTT.

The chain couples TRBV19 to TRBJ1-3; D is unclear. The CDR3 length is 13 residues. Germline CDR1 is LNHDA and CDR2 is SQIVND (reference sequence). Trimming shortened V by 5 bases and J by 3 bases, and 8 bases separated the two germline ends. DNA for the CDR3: TGTGCCAGTAGTCCCCCGGGTGGAAACACCATATATTTT. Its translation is CASSPPGGNTIYF.

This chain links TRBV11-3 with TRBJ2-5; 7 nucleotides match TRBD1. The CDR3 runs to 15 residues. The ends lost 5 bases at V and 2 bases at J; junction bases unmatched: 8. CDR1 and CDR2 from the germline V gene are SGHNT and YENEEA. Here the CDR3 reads CASSRGQNPQETQYF. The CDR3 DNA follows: TGTGCCAGCAGCAGGGGACAGAACCCTCAAGAGACCCAGTACTTC.

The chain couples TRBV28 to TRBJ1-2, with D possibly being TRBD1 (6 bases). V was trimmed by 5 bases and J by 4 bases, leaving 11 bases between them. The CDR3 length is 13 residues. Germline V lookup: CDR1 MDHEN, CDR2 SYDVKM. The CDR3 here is CASSRTGLYGYTF. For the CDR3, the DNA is TGTGCCAGCAGTCGCACAGGGCTCTATGGCTACACCTTC.

The CDR3 DNA sequence: TGTGCCAGTAGTATAGGCGGGACAGGGGTAGCGGAAGCTTTCTTT. It encodes CASSIGGTGVAEAFF. The J gene is TRBJ1-1, the V gene TRBV19, with 10 bases fitting TRBD1. The CDR3 is made up of 15 amino acids. V shed 1 base, J shed 8 bases, and the junction held 7 bases outside the gene matches. Germline-derived CDR1 and CDR2 are LNHDA and SQIVND (reference sequence).

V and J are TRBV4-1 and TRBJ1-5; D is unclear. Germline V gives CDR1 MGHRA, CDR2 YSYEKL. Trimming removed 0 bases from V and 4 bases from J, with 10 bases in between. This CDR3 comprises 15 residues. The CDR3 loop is CASSQDPGFNQPQHF. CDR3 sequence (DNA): TGCGCCAGCAGCCAAGATCCGGGGTTTAATCAGCCCCAGCATTTT.

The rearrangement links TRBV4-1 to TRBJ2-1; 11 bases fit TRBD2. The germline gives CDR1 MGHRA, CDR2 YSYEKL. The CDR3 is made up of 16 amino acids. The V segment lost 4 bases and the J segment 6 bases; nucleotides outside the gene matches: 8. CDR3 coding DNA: TGCGCCAGCAGCCTGACCCGGGGACTAGCGGCCAATGAGCAGTTCTTC. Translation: CASSLTRGLAANEQFF.

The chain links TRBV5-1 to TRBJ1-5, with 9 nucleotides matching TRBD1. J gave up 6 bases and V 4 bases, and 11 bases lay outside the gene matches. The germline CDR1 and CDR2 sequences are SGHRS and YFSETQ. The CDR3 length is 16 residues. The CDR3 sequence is CASSPLPGQGPQPQHF. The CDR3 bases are TGCGCCAGCAGCCCACTGCCGGGACAGGGCCCTCAGCCCCAGCATTTT.

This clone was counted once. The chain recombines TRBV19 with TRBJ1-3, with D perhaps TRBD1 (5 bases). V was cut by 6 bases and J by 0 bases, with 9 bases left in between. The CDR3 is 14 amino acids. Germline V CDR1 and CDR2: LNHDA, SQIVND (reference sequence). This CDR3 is CASRGLSSGNTIYF. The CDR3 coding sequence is TGTGCCAGTAGGGGACTGAGCTCTGGAAACACCATATATTTT.

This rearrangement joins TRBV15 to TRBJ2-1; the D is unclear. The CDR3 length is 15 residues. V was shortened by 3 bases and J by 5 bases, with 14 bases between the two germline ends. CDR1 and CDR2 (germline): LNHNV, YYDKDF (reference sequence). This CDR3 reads CATSSPHHDDNEQFF. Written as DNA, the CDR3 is TGTGCCACCAGCAGCCCCCATCACGACGACAATGAGCAGTTCTTC.

CDR3 sequence reads: CASSRQGTGELFF. CDR3 DNA sequence: TGTGCCAGCAGCCGCCAGGGCACCGGGGAGCTGTTTTTT. The V call is TRBV11-3, the J call TRBJ2-2, with a tentative D call TRBD1 (5 bases). The V gene's germline CDR1 is SGHNT and CDR2 YENEEA. V was cut by 5 bases and J by 4 bases, with 8 bases left in between. The CDR3 loop spans 13 amino acids.

CDR3 sequence (DNA): TGTGCCAGCAGCCCTGGAAACACCATATATTTT. It translates to CASSPGNTIYF. The V and J genes are TRBV11-2 and TRBJ1-3, with D unresolved. The CDR3 loop spans 11 amino acids. Per germline, CDR1 SGHAT and CDR2 FQNNGV. V lost 5 bases and J 2 bases, leaving 1 base between the germline ends.

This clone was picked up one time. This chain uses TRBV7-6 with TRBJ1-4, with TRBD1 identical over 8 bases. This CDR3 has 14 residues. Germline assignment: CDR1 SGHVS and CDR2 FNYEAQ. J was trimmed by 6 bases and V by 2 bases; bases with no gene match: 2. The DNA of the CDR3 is TGTGCCAGCAGCTTATCAGGGGGCCATGAAAAACTGTTTTTT. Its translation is CASSLSGGHEKLFF.

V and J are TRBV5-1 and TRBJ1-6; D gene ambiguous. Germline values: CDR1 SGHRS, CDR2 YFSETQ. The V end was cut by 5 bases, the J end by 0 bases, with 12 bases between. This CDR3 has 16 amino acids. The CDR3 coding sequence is TGCGCCAGCAGTAATTCAACTTACTCCTATAATTCACCCCTCCACTTT. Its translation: CASSNSTYSYNSPLHF.

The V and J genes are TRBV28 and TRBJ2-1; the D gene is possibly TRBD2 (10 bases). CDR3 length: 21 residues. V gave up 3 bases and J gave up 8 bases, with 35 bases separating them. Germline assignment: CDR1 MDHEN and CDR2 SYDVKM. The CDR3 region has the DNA TGTGCCAGCAGTTTCCCTCTTTCCCGGGACAGGGTACCCCTAGCGGGAGATGAGCAGTTCTTC. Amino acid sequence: CASSFPLSRDRVPLAGDEQFF.

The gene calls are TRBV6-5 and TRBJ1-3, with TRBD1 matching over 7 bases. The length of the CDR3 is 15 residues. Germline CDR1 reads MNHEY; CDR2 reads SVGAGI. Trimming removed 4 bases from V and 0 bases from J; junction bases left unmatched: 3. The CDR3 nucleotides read TGTGCCAGCAGTTGGGGGGACAGCTCTGGAAACACCATATATTTT. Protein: CASSWGDSSGNTIYF.

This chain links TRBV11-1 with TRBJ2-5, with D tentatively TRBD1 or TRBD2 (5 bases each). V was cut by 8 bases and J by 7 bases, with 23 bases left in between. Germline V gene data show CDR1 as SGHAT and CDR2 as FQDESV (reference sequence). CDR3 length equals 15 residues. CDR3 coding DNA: TGTGCCAGCGGGCCCGGGACGGTGGGTTTAGGGACCCAGTACTTC. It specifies CASGPGTVGLGTQYF.

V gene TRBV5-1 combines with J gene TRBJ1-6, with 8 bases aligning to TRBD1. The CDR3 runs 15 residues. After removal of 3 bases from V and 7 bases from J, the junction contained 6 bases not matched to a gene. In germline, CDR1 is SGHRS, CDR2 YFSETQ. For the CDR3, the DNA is TGCGCCAGCAGCTCCGGACAGGGCCAGAATTCACCCCTCCACTTT. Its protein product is CASSSGQGQNSPLHF.

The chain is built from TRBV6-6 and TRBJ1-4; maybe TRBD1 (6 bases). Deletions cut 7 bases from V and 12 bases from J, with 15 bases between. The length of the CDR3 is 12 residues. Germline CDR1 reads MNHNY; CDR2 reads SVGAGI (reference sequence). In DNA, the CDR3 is TGTGCCAGCACCTCTACAGGGTGGGAACTGTTTTTT. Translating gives CASTSTGWELFF.

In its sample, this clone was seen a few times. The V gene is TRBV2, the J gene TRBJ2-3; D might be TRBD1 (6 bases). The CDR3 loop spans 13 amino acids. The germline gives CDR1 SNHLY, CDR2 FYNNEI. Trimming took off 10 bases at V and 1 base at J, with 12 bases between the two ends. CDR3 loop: CATYRVGTDTQYF. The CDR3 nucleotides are TGTGCCACATACAGGGTGGGCACAGATACGCAGTATTTT. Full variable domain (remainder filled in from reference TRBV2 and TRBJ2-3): EPEVTQTPSHQVTQMGQEVILRCVPISNHLYFYWYRQILGQKVEFLVSFYNNEISEKSEIFDDQFSVERPDGSNFTLKIRSTKLEDSAMYFCATYRVGTDTQYFGPGTRLTVL.

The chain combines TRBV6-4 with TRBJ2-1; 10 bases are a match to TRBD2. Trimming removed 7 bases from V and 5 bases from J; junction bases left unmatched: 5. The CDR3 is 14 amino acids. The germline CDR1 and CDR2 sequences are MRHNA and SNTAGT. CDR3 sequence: CASKKLAGNNEQFF. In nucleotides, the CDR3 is TGTGCCAGCAAGAAACTAGCGGGGAACAATGAGCAGTTCTTC.